A single sample gave rise to the 4 T cell receptor beta chains below, sequenced in a study of blood T cell repertoires in COVID-19. Profiled with immunoSEQ multiplex PCR; TCRdb holds only in-frame clones, not every one. The top ten clones hold approximately 25% of a sample with 95,000 to 100,000 clones, more than 80% of them seen once. The sequenced sample consisted of peripheral blood. The source is a human donor in a cohort sampled during active COVID-19.

This clone was seen once. The chain has TRBV7-2 and TRBJ2-7, with 8 bases that match TRBD2. Trimming took 2 bases from V and 1 from J; bases not matched to a gene: 7. The CDR3 is 16 residues long. The germline V gene has CDR1 SGHTA and CDR2 FQGNSA. CDR3 sequence reads: CASSLTGGPGSYEQYF. CDR3 bases: TGTGCCAGCAGCTTAACGGGGGGGCCTGGGTCCTACGAGCAGTACTTC.

The genes are TRBV3-1 (or the pseudogene TRBV3-2) and TRBJ1-2; TRBD1 matches at 11 bases. Germline V gives CDR1 LGHDT, CDR2 YNNKEL (reference sequence). Trimming cost V 0 bases and J 1 base; bases outside gene matches: 10. This CDR3 region has 19 residues. This CDR3 reads CASSQDFWRTGGLNYGYTF. The CDR3 region has the DNA TGTGCCAGCAGCCAAGATTTTTGGAGGACAGGGGGCCTTAACTATGGCTACACCTTC.

The chain's CDR3 is CASSPGGLAGAGEQYF. The CDR3 DNA follows: TGTGCCAGCAGCCCGGGGGGACTAGCGGGAGCAGGGGAGCAGTACTTC. The chain employs TRBV3-1 (or the pseudogene TRBV3-2) and TRBJ2-7; 14 bases match TRBD2. The CDR3 consists of 16 residues. Trimming at V came to 4 bases and at J to 7 bases, leaving 9 bases not matched to a gene. CDR1 LGHDT and CDR2 YNNKEL come from the germline V gene (reference sequence).

This sequence joins TRBV7-6 and TRBJ2-2; possibly TRBD1 for D (6 bases). Germline values: CDR1 SGHVS, CDR2 FNYEAQ. The CDR3 has 16 amino acids. The germline V and J ends were trimmed by 1 base and 6 bases, with 15 bases remaining between them. The CDR3: CASSLVHREIPGELFF. The CDR3 DNA reads TGTGCCAGCAGCTTAGTGCACAGGGAAATTCCCGGGGAGCTGTTTTTT.